Presented here are 18 T cell receptor beta chains from one specimen sequenced in a study of control samples from healthy donors and cancer patients. Only in-frame clones appear in the TCRdb table, and some are missing; sequencing was by immunoSEQ multiplex PCR. The table has 75,000 to 90,000 clones, around nine tenths seen once; the top ten hold 6.5% to 8.5%. Sequencing was done on a sample of blood. The receptors come from a man in his forties or fifties in good health.

For this clone: Other nucleotide sequences from this sample produce the same CDR3. The rearrangement links TRBV2 to TRBJ2-7; a weak D match, TRBD1 (5 bases). Between the trimmed V and J ends, which lost 4 bases and 2 bases, there was a span of 9 bases. This CDR3 comprises 13 residues. The germline V gene encodes CDR1 SNHLY and CDR2 FYNNEI. DNA of the CDR3: TGTGCCAGCAGTGTTGACAGAGCCTACGAGCAGTACTTC. It yields the protein CASSVDRAYEQYF.

CDR3 residues: CASSARTGNYNEQFF. In DNA form, the CDR3 reads TGTGCCAGTAGTGCGCGGACAGGGAACTACAATGAGCAGTTCTTC. This chain joins TRBV19 and TRBJ2-1; 8 bases align to TRBD1. The CDR3 runs 15 residues. Looked up from germline, CDR1 is LNHDA and CDR2 is SQIVND (reference sequence). V gave up 5 bases and J gave up 3 bases; unmatched junction bases: 6.

The chain couples TRBV19 to TRBJ2-3; 10 bases match TRBD2. Trimming removed 3 bases from V and 5 bases from J; junction bases left unmatched: 14. CDR3 length: 18 amino acids. Germline values: CDR1 LNHDA, CDR2 SQIVND (reference sequence). The CDR3 sequence is CASSIGIAGGRVGDTQYF. In DNA, the CDR3 is TGTGCCAGTAGTATCGGAATAGCGGGGGGCCGGGTCGGAGATACGCAGTATTTT.

This chain's CDR3 is CASSPLGKGQFF. The CDR3 region has the DNA TGTGCCAGCAGTCCTTTGGGGAAGGGGCAGTTCTTC. This chain uses TRBV2 with TRBJ2-1; D not certain. With 5 bases removed from V and 12 bases from J, the gap between germline ends came to 14 bases. Per germline, CDR1 SNHLY and CDR2 FYNNEI. CDR3 size: 12 residues.

CDR3 sequence reads: CASSLRSPLHF. The CDR3 nucleotides are TGTGCCAGCAGCCTGAGGTCACCCCTCCACTTT. The chain joins TRBV7-9 to TRBJ1-6; D not certain. With 5 bases removed from V and 10 bases from J, the gap between germline ends came to 6 bases. This CDR3 region has 11 residues. Germline CDR1 SEHNR, CDR2 FQNEAQ (reference sequence).

This clone was counted a single time. The chain joins TRBV18 to TRBJ2-3; D possibly corresponds to TRBD2 (5 bases). The CDR3 runs 14 residues. The germline V and J ends were trimmed by 6 bases and 2 bases, with 12 bases remaining between them. CDR1 and CDR2 (germline): KGHSH, LQKENI. Here the CDR3 DNA reads TGTGCCAGCTCTATAGACTATTCCACAGATACGCAGTATTTT. As protein: CASSIDYSTDTQYF.

The chain is built from TRBV10-2 and TRBJ1-1; D might be TRBD1 (6 bases). Per the germline V gene, CDR1 is WSHSY and CDR2 is SAAADI. The ends were cut back, 2 bases at V and 8 bases at J, with 9 bases in the middle. This CDR3 is built from 12 residues. DNA of the CDR3: TGCGCCAGCAGTGAGGGACAGCTCGAAGCTTTCTTT. This gives the protein CASSEGQLEAFF.

The chain recombines TRBV29-1 with TRBJ1-4; TRBD1 matches 8 bases. Unmatched junction bases numbered 5, after V lost 7 bases and J lost 7 bases. The germline gives CDR1 SQVTM, CDR2 ANQGSEA. CDR3 length: 12 residues. CDR3 residues: CSADRGGEKLFF. DNA for the CDR3: TGCAGCGCCGACAGGGGCGGTGAAAAACTGTTTTTT.

The CDR3 region has the DNA TGTGCCAGCAGCCCCGACAGGGGCGGCGGTAGGGAGACCCAGTACTTC. This encodes CASSPDRGGGRETQYF. The chain employs TRBV5-8 and TRBJ2-5, with 8 bases fitting TRBD1. Per the germline V gene, CDR1 is SGHTS and CDR2 is YDEGEE. The CDR3 runs 16 residues. Trimming removed 4 bases from V and 5 bases from J; junction bases left unmatched: 13.

The V gene is TRBV5-1, the J gene TRBJ2-4, with TRBD1 matching over 11 bases. Germline V gene lookup returns CDR1 SGHRS and CDR2 YFSETQ. V trimming: 1 base; J trimming: 7 bases; junction bases outside the gene matches: 4. There are 15 residues in the CDR3. CDR3 in amino acids: CASSLKGTGGNIQYF. The CDR3 bases are TGCGCCAGCAGCTTGAAAGGGACAGGGGGTAACATTCAGTACTTC.

The genes are TRBV7-9 and TRBJ2-1; no definite D call. CDR3 length equals 15 residues. V was trimmed by 1 base and J by 4 bases, leaving 11 bases between them. Germline CDR1 SEHNR, CDR2 FQNEAQ (reference sequence). CDR3 coding DNA: TGTGCCAGCAGCTTAGTATCGGTTCTGTACAATGAGCAGTTCTTC. It is translated as CASSLVSVLYNEQFF.

The chain employs TRBV11-2 and TRBJ1-2; D is perhaps TRBD1 (6 bases). Germline V gene data show CDR1 as SGHAT and CDR2 as FQNNGV. Trimming cost V 4 bases and J 7 bases, with 22 bases left between them. CDR3 length: 16 amino acids. The CDR3 sequence is CASSSLKGGGEGGYTF. The CDR3 DNA sequence: TGTGCCAGCAGCTCCTTAAAGGGCGGGGGCGAGGGTGGCTACACCTTC.

In this sample, this clone turned up once. The CDR3 DNA is TGTGCCAGTACCCTTTTGTTTGGGGGCCGAGACGGGACGAACACCGGGGAGCTGTTTTTT. Residues: CASTLLFGGRDGTNTGELFF. The genes are TRBV19 and TRBJ2-2; weak D call: TRBD1 (6 bases). Trimming took 7 bases from V and 0 from J, leaving 27 bases between them. The germline V gene encodes CDR1 LNHDA and CDR2 SQIVND (reference sequence). The CDR3 loop spans 20 amino acids.

The chain's CDR3 is CAISEFQSGPTGNTIYF. The DNA for the CDR3 is TGTGCCATCAGTGAGTTTCAGTCAGGGCCCACTGGAAACACCATATATTTT. This chain links TRBV10-3 with TRBJ1-3, with a tentative D call TRBD1 (5 bases). Trimming cost V 1 base and J 2 bases, with 15 bases left between them. The germline gives CDR1 ENHRY, CDR2 SYGVKD. The CDR3 contains 17 residues.

This clone came up a few times. The chain links TRBV10-3 to TRBJ2-7, with a weak D call TRBD1 (5 bases). The V gene lost 6 bases and the J gene lost 3 bases, with 15 bases spanning the gap. The CDR3 extends over 14 amino acids. The germline CDR1 and CDR2 sequences are ENHRY and SYGVKD. CDR3 protein: CAIRETVSDYEQYF. The CDR3 DNA follows: TGTGCCATCAGGGAGACAGTATCAGACTACGAGCAGTACTTC.

The chain uses TRBV5-1 and TRBJ2-3, with TRBD1 matching 12 bases. This CDR3 has 16 residues. V trimming: 4 bases; J trimming: 3 bases; junction bases outside the gene matches: 6. Germline V CDR1 and CDR2: SGHRS, YFSETQ. As DNA, the CDR3 is TGCGCCAGCAGCAGCGCGGGACAGGGGGCGACAGATACGCAGTATTTT. Amino acids: CASSSAGQGATDTQYF. Variable domain in full (rest from reference TRBV5-1 and TRBJ2-3): KAGVTQTPRYLIKTRGQQVTLSCSPISGHRSVSWYQQTPGQGLQFLFEYFSETQRNKGNFPGRFSGRQFSNSRSEMNVSTLELGDSALYLCASSSAGQGATDTQYFGPGTRLTVL.

The chain has TRBV6-5 and TRBJ1-1; TRBD1 agrees at 7 bases. The ends lost 6 bases at V and 5 bases at J; junction bases unmatched: 12. CDR3 length equals 15 residues. From germline, CDR1 is MNHEY and CDR2 SVGAGI. CDR3 region: CASSSYRGGRTEAFF. DNA of the CDR3: TGTGCCAGCAGCTCCTACAGGGGAGGAAGGACTGAAGCTTTCTTT.

The chain uses TRBV7-6 and TRBJ2-3, with TRBD2 matching over 12 bases. V lost 5 bases, J lost 6 bases, and 9 bases stayed unmatched. The CDR3 contains 16 residues. Germline V CDR1 and CDR2: SGHVS, FNYEAQ. CDR3 coding DNA: TGTGCCAGCAGCCGACTACTAGCGGGGGGACCGGATACGCAGTATTTT. This codes for CASSRLLAGGPDTQYF.